This section outlines one T cell receptor (beta chain) sequence together with its context. The antigen remains undetermined. UMI labels and 5' RACE were used to prepare the TRB cDNA libraries. TCRdb reworked the 5' RACE reads into one entry per CDR3 protein, no DNA. This sample contains 120,000 to 150,000 distinct CDR3 sequences. The data were obtained in a study of CXCR3-negative and CXCR3-positive naive CD8 T cells. General observations from the study: Across naive subsets, surface CD5 expression was comparable, and TCR strength was inferred from properties of the TRB CDR3. Researchers report that CXCR3-positive naive cells carry more hydrophobic TRB CDR3s than CXCR3-negative naive cells.

Germline V gene sequence: CDR1 DFQATT, CDR2 SNEGSKA (reference sequence). CDR3 length equals 11 residues. Within the CD8+ T cell compartment, naive cells were CD45RO-CCR7+CD27+CD95-. Source material: naive CXCR3+ CD8+ T cells from blood. The subset: CD45RO-CCR7+CD27+CD95- naive CD8+ T cells expressing CXCR3 (TNR3+). The V call is TRBV20-1, the J call TRBJ1-2; TCRdb calls TRBD1, which cannot be checked without DNA. The TCR sequence derives from a human donor in good health. Some clones in this sample may be carry-over from other donors' samples. CDR3 loop: CRPPLFYGYTF.